This T cell receptor (beta chain) was sequenced for a study of blood T cell repertoires in COVID-19. Per germline, CDR1 LGHNA and CDR2 YSLEER. The CDR3 has 16 amino acids. The ends were cut back, 1 base at V and 1 base at J, with 14 bases in the middle. Only in-frame clones appear in the TCRdb table, and some are missing; sequencing was by immunoSEQ multiplex PCR. The profile shows around 94,000 clones, 70% to 90% of them singletons. What was sequenced was peripheral blood. The receptor's source is an elderly man with acute or convalescent COVID-19. V gene TRBV4-3 combines with J gene TRBJ2-7; D is possibly TRBD2 (6 bases). In nucleotides, the CDR3 is TGCGCCAGCAGCCAAGGGGTCGGGACTTATTCCTACGAGCAGTACTTC. Its protein product is CASSQGVGTYSYEQYF.